This is a list of T cell receptor beta chains from one sample in a study of identical twins. TCRdb re-called the 5' RACE reads through MiXCR, storing one row per CDR3 protein. The repertoire consists of roughly 1,500,000 distinct CDR3 sequences, with under 35% occurring once and the leading ten covering more than 0.25%. The source material was cord blood. These receptors all come from a newborn girl in good health. Each CDR3 is given with its conserved first and last residue. D genes are given only for firm matches. Clone size is stated in some rows and not others, as once, few, many or a class when expanded.

TRBJ2-2 | TRBV12-3/TRBV12-4 | once | - | CASGWGEELFF | TGTGCCAGCGGATGGGGTGAGGAGCTGTTTTTT
TRBJ2-1 | TRBV27 | - | - | CASNRGTYEQFF | TGTGCCAGCAATCGAGGGACATACGAGCAGTTCTTC
TRBJ2-3 | TRBV2 | - | - | CASSIGPGADTQYF | TGTGCCAGCAGTATCGGCCCGGGGGCAGATACGCAGTATTTT
TRBJ2-1 | TRBV19 | few | - | CASSWVSSLYNEQFF | TGTGCCAGTAGTTGGGTCTCCTCTTTATACAATGAGCAGTTCTTC
TRBJ2-5 | TRBV20-1 | once | TRBD2 | CSARSAGSSYNEQYF | TGCAGTGCTAGGTCAGCGGGGAGCTCCTACAATGAGCAGTACTTC
TRBJ1-4 | TRBV20-1 | few | - | CSAAQGLGEKLFF | TGCAGTGCTGCCCAGGGGCTGGGGGAAAAACTGTTTTTT
TRBJ2-3 | TRBV28 | few | - | CASTFDPATDTQYF | TGTGCCAGCACGTTCGACCCTGCCACAGATACGCAGTATTTT
TRBJ1-5 | TRBV6-1 | few | TRBD1 | CASSVTTGGQPQHF | TGTGCCAGCAGTGTCACGACAGGGGGTCAGCCCCAGCATTTT
TRBJ1-1 | TRBV29-1 | many | - | CSVLHRDPLNTEAFF | TGCAGCGTTCTACACAGGGACCCCTTGAACACTGAAGCTTTCTTT
TRBJ1-2 | TRBV12-3/TRBV12-4 | - | - | CASTNDGFYGYTF | TGTGCCAGCACCAATGACGGATTCTATGGCTACACCTTC
TRBJ1-2 | TRBV3-1 | - | - | CASSHNRGYTF | TGTGCCAGCAGCCATAACAGGGGCTACACCTTC
TRBJ2-7 | TRBV20-1 | many | - | CSARFQGDYEQYF | TGCAGTGCTAGATTCCAGGGTGACTACGAGCAGTACTTC
TRBJ2-7 | TRBV15 | - | TRBD2 | CATSSGGDEQYF | TGTGCCACCAGCAGTGGGGGGGACGAGCAGTACTTC
TRBJ1-1 | TRBV4-2 | few | - | CASSQANRRRGNTEAFF | TGTGCCAGCAGCCAAGCAAATCGGAGGAGAGGGAACACTGAAGCTTTCTTT
TRBJ2-7 | TRBV11-3 | - | - | CASSIPFGEQYF | TGTGCCAGCAGCATACCTTTTGGCGAGCAGTACTTC
TRBJ1-1 | TRBV2 | few | TRBD1 | CASWDRAANTEAFF | TGTGCCAGCTGGGACAGGGCGGCGAACACTGAAGCTTTCTTT
TRBJ2-1 | TRBV15 | few | TRBD2 | CATSRGLAMRNEQFF | TGTGCCACCAGCAGAGGACTAGCGATGAGGAATGAGCAGTTCTTC
TRBJ2-7 | TRBV6-5 | - | - | CVSSYSAVASSYEQYF | TGTGTCAGCAGTTACTCGGCGGTGGCTAGCTCCTACGAGCAGTACTTC
TRBJ2-5 | TRBV29-1 | few | TRBD1 | CSVEDVGQGETQYF | TGCAGCGTTGAAGACGTCGGACAGGGAGAGACCCAGTACTTC
TRBJ2-5 | TRBV3-1 | - | TRBD1 | CASSQDWGQIQETQYF | TGTGCCAGCAGCCAAGACTGGGGACAGATCCAAGAGACCCAGTACTTC
TRBJ2-5 | TRBV10-2 | - | - | CASSERAGSQETQYF | TGTGCCAGCAGTGAGAGGGCGGGGAGTCAAGAGACCCAGTACTTC
TRBJ2-7 | TRBV12-3/TRBV12-4 | few | - | CASTRTGVSYNEQYF | TGTGCCAGCACCCGAACCGGGGTTTCCTACAATGAGCAGTACTTC
TRBJ2-7 | TRBV20-1 | few | - | CSVSAGVEQYF | TGCAGTGTCTCAGCAGGGGTCGAGCAGTACTTC
TRBJ2-1 | TRBV5-6 | - | TRBD2 | CASRGSAREDYNEQFF | TGTGCCAGCAGGGGGAGTGCCCGGGAGGACTACAATGAGCAGTTCTTC
TRBJ2-4 | TRBV4-1 | - | - | CASSPLGPIDKNIQYF | TGCGCCAGCAGCCCCCTGGGACCTATTGACAAAAACATTCAGTACTTC
TRBJ2-5 | TRBV2 | - | TRBD2 | CASTILAGQETQYF | TGTGCCAGCACCATACTAGCGGGGCAAGAGACCCAGTACTTC
TRBJ2-6 | TRBV4-2 | - | - | CASSRRTIGANVLTF | TGTGCCAGCAGCCGTCGGACTATCGGGGCCAACGTCCTGACTTTC
TRBJ2-1 | TRBV6-6 | few | - | CASRRGVDNEQFF | TGTGCCAGCCGTAGGGGAGTGGACAATGAGCAGTTCTTC
TRBJ2-7 | TRBV2 | - | TRBD2 | CASSGTIEQYF | TGTGCCAGCAGCGGGACTATCGAGCAGTACTTC
TRBJ2-4 | TRBV28 | many | TRBD2 | CASSPPSGKGKNIQYF | TGTGCCAGCAGCCCCCCTAGCGGGAAGGGCAAAAACATTCAGTACTTC
TRBJ2-5 | TRBV9 | - | - | CASSVGDRQETQYF | TGTGCCAGCAGCGTAGGCGACCGACAAGAGACCCAGTACTTC
TRBJ2-3 | TRBV20-1 | - | - | CSTSPLDRPDTQYF | TGCAGTACTAGCCCATTAGATCGTCCAGATACGCAGTATTTT
TRBJ2-3 | TRBV23-1 | - | - | CASSSPQGGRDTQYF | TGCGCCAGCAGTTCCCCGCAGGGTGGTAGAGATACGCAGTATTTT
TRBJ2-1 | TRBV12-3/TRBV12-4 | - | TRBD2 | CASGTSGVNEQFF | TGTGCCAGTGGGACTAGCGGGGTCAATGAGCAGTTCTTC
TRBJ2-6 | TRBV14 | many | - | CASSRFSGANVLTF | TGTGCCAGCAGCCGATTCTCTGGGGCCAACGTCCTGACTTTC
TRBJ2-7 | TRBV20-1 | - | TRBD2 | CSAHPIVAGVKDEQYF | TGCAGTGCTCACCCGATAGTAGCGGGAGTCAAGGATGAGCAGTACTTC